The sequence of this T cell receptor (beta chain) was determined in a study of early T cells in non-severe SARS-CoV-2 infection. Whole-study results and caveats: Reliance on VDJdb matching favored anti-spike CD8 responses; private and CD4 specificities were missed.

This clonotype was seen many times. Antigen specificity is unknown. Each cDNA molecule carried a unique molecular identifier. MiXCR, applied by TCRdb to the 5' RACE reads, yields one record per CDR3 protein. The table shows 55,000 to 70,000 distinct CDR3 sequences, with roughly 5% occurring only once. The CDR3 is made up of 14 amino acids. Germline V gene sequence: CDR1 SGHRS, CDR2 YFSETQ. With 2 bases removed from V and 0 bases from J, the gap between germline ends came to 6 bases. The chain joins TRBV5-1 to TRBJ1-3; D is undetermined. This TCR was sampled from an adult who was a healthcare worker with PCR-confirmed SARS-CoV-2 infection or an uninfected control (not recorded which). Sequencing used whole blood. The CDR3 DNA reads as TGCGCCAGCAGCTTTTCCAGCTCTGGAAACACCATATATTTT. Its protein product is CASSFSSSGNTIYF.